This TCR beta chain stems from a study of CD8 T cells in ankylosing spondylitis. CDR3 size: 13 residues. V lost 8 bases, J lost 0 bases, and 10 bases lay in between. Germline CDR1 MNHEY, CDR2 SVGEGT. TCRdb re-called the 5' RACE reads through MiXCR, storing one row per CDR3 protein. The sample holds 35,000 to 40,000 distinct CDR3 sequences, approximately 15% seen once. The rearrangement joins TRBV6-2 or TRBV6-3 to TRBJ1-1; D not certain. The origin of this receptor is a male donor with ankylosing spondylitis or in good health (not recorded which). Input material: blood. The CDR3 is CASWEAVNTEAFF. The CDR3 nucleotides read TGTGCCAGCTGGGAGGCGGTGAACACTGAAGCTTTCTTT.